The 14 T cell receptor beta chains listed next were all sequenced from one sample in a study of cytotoxic CD8 clonotypes in ibrutinib-treated CLL. Repertoires were generated with immunoSEQ multiplex PCR, while TCRdb's copy carries only in-frame clones and drops some. This table holds about 85,000 clones, roughly 77% found once. Sequencing was performed on PBMCs, taken after 12 months of ibrutinib treatment. The receptor set was obtained from a human donor with chronic lymphocytic leukemia.

The chain combines TRBV4-2 with TRBJ1-1; tentatively, D is TRBD1 (5 bases). The germline gives CDR1 LGHNA, CDR2 YNFKEQ. Trimming stripped 0 bases from V and 1 base from J, with 12 bases between. The CDR3 has 16 amino acids. The DNA for the CDR3 is TGTGCCAGCAGCCAAGAGGGTAGGGGTACGAACACTGAAGCTTTCTTT. Its translation is CASSQEGRGTNTEAFF.

The gene calls are TRBV14 and TRBJ2-1; D remains unclear. Trimming removed 3 bases at V and 0 bases at J, with 9 bases between. From germline, CDR1 is SGHDN and CDR2 FVKESK. The CDR3 runs 15 residues. The CDR3 reads CASSQFSSSYNEQFF. CDR3 nucleotide sequence: TGTGCCAGCAGCCAGTTCTCTAGCTCCTACAATGAGCAGTTCTTC.

The genes are TRBV5-6 and TRBJ2-7; the D gene is possibly TRBD2 (6 bases). Per germline, CDR1 SGHDT and CDR2 YYEEEE. The CDR3 loop spans 14 amino acids. Trimming took off 3 bases at V and 2 bases at J, with 12 bases between the two ends. In nucleotides, the CDR3 is TGTGCCAGCAGCTGGGGGGTTCTTACCTACGAGCAGTACTTC. The encoded protein is CASSWGVLTYEQYF.

This clone has at least ten counts. Other DNA sequences in this specimen translate into the identical CDR3. This sequence joins TRBV4-2 and TRBJ2-1, with D perhaps matching TRBD1 or TRBD2 (5 bases each). The CDR3 totals 15 residues. V was shortened by 1 base and J by 0 bases, with 7 bases between the two germline ends. In germline, CDR1 is LGHNA, CDR2 YNFKEQ. DNA of the CDR3: TGTGCCAGCAGCCAAGGGGGGAGCTCCTACAATGAGCAGTTCTTC. This encodes CASSQGGSSYNEQFF.

V is TRBV15 and J is TRBJ2-1; 8 nucleotides line up with TRBD1. V lost 3 bases to trimming and J lost 1 base; unmatched junction nucleotides: 5. CDR3 length: 16 amino acids. Germline V gene lookup returns CDR1 LNHNV and CDR2 YYDKDF (reference sequence). CDR3 DNA sequence: TGTGCCACCAGCAGGGGCCGGGACAGGTCCTACAATGAGCAGTTCTTC. Its protein is CATSRGRDRSYNEQFF.

The J gene is TRBJ2-2, the V gene TRBV7-9; the D gene could be TRBD1 or TRBD2 (6 bases each). The V end lost 1 base, the J end lost 7 bases, and 19 bases lay between the germline ends. The germline gives CDR1 SEHNR, CDR2 FQNEAQ (reference sequence). CDR3 length equals 17 residues. The DNA of the CDR3 is TGTGCCAGCAGCTTAGTGTCGGGGGCCCACTTTTTCGGGGAGCTGTTTTTT. It encodes CASSLVSGAHFFGELFF. The whole variable domain, filled in from reference TRBV7-9 and TRBJ2-2, reads DTGVSQNPRHKITKRGQNVTFRCDPISEHNRLYWYRQTLGQGPEFLTYFQNEAQLEKSRLLSDRFSAERPKGSFSTLEIQRTEQGDSAMYLCASSLVSGAHFFGELFFGEGSRLTVL.

This clone was detected only a few times. The chain carries TRBV27 and TRBJ1-6; 9 bases line up with TRBD1. Germline V lookup: CDR1 MNHEY, CDR2 SMNVEV (reference sequence). The length of the CDR3 is 14 residues. The V segment lost 5 bases and the J segment 10 bases; nucleotides outside the gene matches: 6. CDR3 sequence reads: CASSPRTGASPLHF. The CDR3 nucleotides read TGTGCCAGCAGTCCCCGGACAGGGGCATCACCCCTCCACTTT.

The rearrangement links TRBV6-5 to TRBJ1-2, with 8 bases fitting TRBD1. The germline V gene encodes CDR1 MNHEY and CDR2 SVGAGI. Trimming removed 5 bases from V and 8 bases from J; junction bases left unmatched: 7. The CDR3 contains 13 residues. CDR3 in amino acids: CASSPQGQGGYTF. As DNA, the CDR3 is TGTGCCAGCAGTCCCCAAGGACAGGGAGGCTACACCTTC.

The V and J genes are TRBV7-9 and TRBJ2-3; no reliable D call. V was shortened by 1 base and J by 3 bases, with 8 bases between the two germline ends. The CDR3 length is 14 residues. The germline gives CDR1 SEHNR, CDR2 FQNEAQ (reference sequence). CDR3 sequence (DNA): TGTGCCAGCAGCTTAGGGGTCGCGACAGATACGCAGTATTTT. It translates to CASSLGVATDTQYF. Full variable domain (remainder filled in from reference TRBV7-9 and TRBJ2-3): DTGVSQNPRHKITKRGQNVTFRCDPISEHNRLYWYRQTLGQGPEFLTYFQNEAQLEKSRLLSDRFSAERPKGSFSTLEIQRTEQGDSAMYLCASSLGVATDTQYFGPGTRLTVL.

V and J are TRBV7-2 and TRBJ1-2; maybe TRBD1 (6 bases). The CDR3 is 16 residues long. Trimming cost V 1 base and J 5 bases, with 17 bases left between them. CDR1 is SGHTA and CDR2 is FQGNSA in the germline V gene. Here the CDR3 reads CASSLVGGGPGYGYTF. CDR3 DNA: TGTGCCAGCAGCTTAGTTGGGGGGGGCCCTGGGTATGGCTACACCTTC.

The rearrangement uses TRBV5-4 and TRBJ2-7; 9 nucleotides match TRBD1. The CDR3 covers 13 residues. With 4 bases clipped from V and 4 bases from J, the junction kept 3 bases outside the gene matches. Germline lookup yields CDR1 SGHNT and CDR2 YYREEE (reference sequence). CDR3: CASSTGGFYEQYF. As DNA, the CDR3 is TGTGCCAGCAGCACAGGGGGCTTTTACGAGCAGTACTTC.

The chain recombines TRBV27 with TRBJ2-5, with TRBD2 as a possible D gene (6 bases). The V end lost 5 bases, the J end lost 5 bases, and 12 bases lay between the germline ends. The germline gives CDR1 MNHEY, CDR2 SMNVEV (reference sequence). The CDR3 sequence is 13 residues long. The CDR3: CASSNNRGETQYF. CDR3 DNA sequence: TGTGCCAGCAGTAACAACCGGGGGGAGACCCAGTACTTC.

This clone appeared a few times. The chain recombines TRBV9 with TRBJ2-2; TRBD1 might be the D (5 bases). The germline V gene encodes CDR1 SGDLS and CDR2 YYNGEE. The CDR3 has 13 residues. V was trimmed by 4 bases and J by 4 bases, leaving 8 bases between them. CDR3 DNA: TGTGCCAGCAGCCCCAGGGCCACCGGGGAGCTGTTTTTT. It is translated as CASSPRATGELFF.

The genes are TRBV5-1 and TRBJ2-7; 9 bases line up with TRBD1. The length of the CDR3 is 13 residues. CDR1 is SGHRS, CDR2 YFSETQ, per germline. V shed 4 bases and J 5 bases; nucleotides not matched to a gene: 4. CDR3 DNA sequence: TGCGCCAGCAGCCCCGGACAGGGGCACGAGCAGTACTTC. It is translated as CASSPGQGHEQYF.